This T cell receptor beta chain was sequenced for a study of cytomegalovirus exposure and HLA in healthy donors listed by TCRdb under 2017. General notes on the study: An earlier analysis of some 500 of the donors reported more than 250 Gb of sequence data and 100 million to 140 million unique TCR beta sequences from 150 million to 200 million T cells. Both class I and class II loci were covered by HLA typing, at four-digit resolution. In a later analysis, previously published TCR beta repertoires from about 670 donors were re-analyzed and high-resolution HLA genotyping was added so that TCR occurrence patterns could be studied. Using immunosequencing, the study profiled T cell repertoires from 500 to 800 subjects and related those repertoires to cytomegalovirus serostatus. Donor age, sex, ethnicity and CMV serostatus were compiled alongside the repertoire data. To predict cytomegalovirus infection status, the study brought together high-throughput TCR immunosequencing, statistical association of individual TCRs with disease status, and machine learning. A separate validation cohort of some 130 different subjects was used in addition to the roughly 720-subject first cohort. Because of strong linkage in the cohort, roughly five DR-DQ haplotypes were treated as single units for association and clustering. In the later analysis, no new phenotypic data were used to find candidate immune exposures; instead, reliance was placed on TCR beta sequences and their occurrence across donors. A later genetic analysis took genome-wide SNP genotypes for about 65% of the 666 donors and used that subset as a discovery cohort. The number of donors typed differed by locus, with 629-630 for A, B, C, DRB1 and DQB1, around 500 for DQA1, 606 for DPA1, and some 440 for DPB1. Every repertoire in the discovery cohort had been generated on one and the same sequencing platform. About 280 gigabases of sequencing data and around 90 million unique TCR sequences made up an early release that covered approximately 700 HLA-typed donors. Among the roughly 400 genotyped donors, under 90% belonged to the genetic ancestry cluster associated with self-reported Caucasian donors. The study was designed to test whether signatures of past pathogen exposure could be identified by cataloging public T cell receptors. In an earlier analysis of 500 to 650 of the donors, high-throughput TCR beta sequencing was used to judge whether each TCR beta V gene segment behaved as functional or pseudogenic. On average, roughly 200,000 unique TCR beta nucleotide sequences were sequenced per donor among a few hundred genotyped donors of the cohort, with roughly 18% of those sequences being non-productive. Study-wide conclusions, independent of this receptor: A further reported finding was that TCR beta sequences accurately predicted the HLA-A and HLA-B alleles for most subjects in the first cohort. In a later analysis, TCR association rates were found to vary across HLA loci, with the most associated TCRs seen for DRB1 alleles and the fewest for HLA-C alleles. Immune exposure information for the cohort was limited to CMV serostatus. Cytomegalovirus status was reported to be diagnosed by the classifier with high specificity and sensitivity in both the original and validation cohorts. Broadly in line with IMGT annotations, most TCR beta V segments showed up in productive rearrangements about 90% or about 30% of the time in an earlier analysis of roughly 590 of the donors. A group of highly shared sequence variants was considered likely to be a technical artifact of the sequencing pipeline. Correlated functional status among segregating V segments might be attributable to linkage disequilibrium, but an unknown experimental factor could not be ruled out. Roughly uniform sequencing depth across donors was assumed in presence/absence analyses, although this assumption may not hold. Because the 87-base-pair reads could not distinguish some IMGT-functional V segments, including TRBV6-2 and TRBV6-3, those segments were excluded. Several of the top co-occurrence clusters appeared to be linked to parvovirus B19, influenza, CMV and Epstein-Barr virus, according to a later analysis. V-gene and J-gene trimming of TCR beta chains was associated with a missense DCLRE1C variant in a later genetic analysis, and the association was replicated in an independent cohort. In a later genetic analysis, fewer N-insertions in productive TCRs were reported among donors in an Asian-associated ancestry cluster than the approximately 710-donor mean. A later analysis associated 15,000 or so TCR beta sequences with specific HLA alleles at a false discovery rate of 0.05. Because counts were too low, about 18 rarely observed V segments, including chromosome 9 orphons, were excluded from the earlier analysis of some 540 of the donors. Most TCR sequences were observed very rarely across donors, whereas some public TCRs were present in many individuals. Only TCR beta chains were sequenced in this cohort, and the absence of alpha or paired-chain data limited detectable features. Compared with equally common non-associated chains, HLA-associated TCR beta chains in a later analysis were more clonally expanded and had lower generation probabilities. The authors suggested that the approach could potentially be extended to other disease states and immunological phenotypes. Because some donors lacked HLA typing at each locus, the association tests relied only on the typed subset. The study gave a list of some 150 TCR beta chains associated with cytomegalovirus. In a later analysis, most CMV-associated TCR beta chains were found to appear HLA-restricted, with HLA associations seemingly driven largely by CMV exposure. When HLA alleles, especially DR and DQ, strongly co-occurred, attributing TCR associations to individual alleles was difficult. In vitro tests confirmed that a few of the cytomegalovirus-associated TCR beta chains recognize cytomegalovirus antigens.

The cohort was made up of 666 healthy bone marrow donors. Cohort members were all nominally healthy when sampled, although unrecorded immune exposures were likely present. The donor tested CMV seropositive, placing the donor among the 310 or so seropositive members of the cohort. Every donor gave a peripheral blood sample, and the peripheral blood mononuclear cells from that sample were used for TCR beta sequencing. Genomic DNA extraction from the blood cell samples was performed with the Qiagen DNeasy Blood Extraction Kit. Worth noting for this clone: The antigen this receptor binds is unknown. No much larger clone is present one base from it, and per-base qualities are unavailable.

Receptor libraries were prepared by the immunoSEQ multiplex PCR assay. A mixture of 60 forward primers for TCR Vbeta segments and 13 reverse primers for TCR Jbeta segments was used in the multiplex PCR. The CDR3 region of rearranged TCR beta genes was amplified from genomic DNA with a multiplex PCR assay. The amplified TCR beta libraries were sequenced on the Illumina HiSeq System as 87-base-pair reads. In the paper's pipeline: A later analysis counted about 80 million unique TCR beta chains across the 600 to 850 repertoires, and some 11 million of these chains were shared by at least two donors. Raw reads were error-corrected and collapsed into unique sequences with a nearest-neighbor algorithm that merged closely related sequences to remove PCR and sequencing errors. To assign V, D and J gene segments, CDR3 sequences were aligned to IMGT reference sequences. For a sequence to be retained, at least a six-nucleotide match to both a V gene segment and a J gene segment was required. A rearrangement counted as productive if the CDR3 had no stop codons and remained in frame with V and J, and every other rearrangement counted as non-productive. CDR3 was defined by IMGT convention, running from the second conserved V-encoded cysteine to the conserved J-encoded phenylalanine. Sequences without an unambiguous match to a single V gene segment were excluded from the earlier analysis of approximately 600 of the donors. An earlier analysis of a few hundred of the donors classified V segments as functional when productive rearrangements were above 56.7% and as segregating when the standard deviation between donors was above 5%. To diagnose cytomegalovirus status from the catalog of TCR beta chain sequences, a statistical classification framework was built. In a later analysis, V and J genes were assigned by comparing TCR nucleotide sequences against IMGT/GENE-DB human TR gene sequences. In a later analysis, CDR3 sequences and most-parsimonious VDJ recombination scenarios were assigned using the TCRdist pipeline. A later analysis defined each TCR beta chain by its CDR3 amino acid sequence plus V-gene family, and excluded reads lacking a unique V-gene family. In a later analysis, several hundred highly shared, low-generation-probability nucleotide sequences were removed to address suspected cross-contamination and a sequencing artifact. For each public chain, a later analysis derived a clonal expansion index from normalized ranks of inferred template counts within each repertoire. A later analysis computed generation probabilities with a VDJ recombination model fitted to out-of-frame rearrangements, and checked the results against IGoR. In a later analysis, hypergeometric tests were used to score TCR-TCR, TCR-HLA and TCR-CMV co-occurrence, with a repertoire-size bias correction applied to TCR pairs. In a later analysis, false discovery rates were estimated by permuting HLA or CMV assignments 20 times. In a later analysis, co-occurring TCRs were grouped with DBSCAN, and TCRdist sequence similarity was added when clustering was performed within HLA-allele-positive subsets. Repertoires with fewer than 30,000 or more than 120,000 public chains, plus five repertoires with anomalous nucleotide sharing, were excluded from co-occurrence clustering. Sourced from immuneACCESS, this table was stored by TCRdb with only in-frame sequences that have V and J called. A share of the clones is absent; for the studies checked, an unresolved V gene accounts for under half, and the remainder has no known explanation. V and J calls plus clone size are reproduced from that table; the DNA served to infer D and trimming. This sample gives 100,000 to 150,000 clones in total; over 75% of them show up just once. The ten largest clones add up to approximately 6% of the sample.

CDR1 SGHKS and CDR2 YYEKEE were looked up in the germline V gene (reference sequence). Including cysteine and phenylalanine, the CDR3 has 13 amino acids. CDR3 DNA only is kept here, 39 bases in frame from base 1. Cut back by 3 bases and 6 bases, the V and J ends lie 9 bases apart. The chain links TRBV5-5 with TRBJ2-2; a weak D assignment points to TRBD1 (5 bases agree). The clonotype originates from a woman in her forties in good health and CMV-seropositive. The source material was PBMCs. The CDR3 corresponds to CASSSPGSGELFF. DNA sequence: TGTGCCAGCAGCTCTCCAGGGTCCGGGGAGCTGTTTTTT.